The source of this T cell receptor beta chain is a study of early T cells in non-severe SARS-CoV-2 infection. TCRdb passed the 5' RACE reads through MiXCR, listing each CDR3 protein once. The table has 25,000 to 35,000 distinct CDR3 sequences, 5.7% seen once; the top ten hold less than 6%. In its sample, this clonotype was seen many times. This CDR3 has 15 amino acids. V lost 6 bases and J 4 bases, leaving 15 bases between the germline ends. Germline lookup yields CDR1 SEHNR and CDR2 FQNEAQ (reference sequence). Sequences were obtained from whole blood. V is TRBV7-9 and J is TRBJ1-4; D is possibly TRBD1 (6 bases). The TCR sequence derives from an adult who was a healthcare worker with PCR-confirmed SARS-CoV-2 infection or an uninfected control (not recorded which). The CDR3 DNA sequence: TGTGCCAGCAGTTCAGCCGGGACATTTAATGAAAAACTGTTTTTT. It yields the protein CASSSAGTFNEKLFF.